The TCR beta chain under discussion was sequenced for a study of tumor-infiltrating lymphocytes in primary liver carcinoma. Both RNA and DNA were isolated together from around 20-30 mg of bulk tissue that had not been sorted. Those sampled were patients whose primary liver carcinoma was treated by surgical resection. Broader study findings: Representation across all five tumor regions was limited to only about 7-25% of top clones. It was in tumors, not blood, that the top-250-clone fraction was significantly higher (p = 0.039). Lower overlap was observed for tumor-adjacent and tumor-blood pairs relative to tumor region pairs.

This clonotype occurred a few times. As yet, its antigen is unknown. A junction end diverges from the germline sequence, so it may reflect a read error. There are 15 residues in the CDR3. CDR1 is SGHRS and CDR2 is YFSETQ in the germline V gene. Making TCR beta cDNA involved approximately 0.5 ug total RNA and a constant-region primer. Three nested multiplex PCR rounds, a slightly modified ARM-PCR, produced the libraries for TCR beta. TRBV1-TRBV30 forward primers and a C-beta reverse primer were used in the first two PCR rounds, which each ran for 9 to 10 cycles. TCRdb redid the calling of the multiplex PCR reads with MiXCR, one entry per CDR3 protein. The top ten clones hold roughly 8% of a sample with about 130,000 distinct CDR3 sequences, 64% of them seen once.

This clonotype was obtained from a woman in her fifties or sixties with primary liver carcinoma and hepatitis B virus infection. The sample consisted of liver tumor tissue from sampling region 3. Subset specified: tumor region T3, left-lateral pole. V and J are TRBV5-1 and TRBJ1-6; no definite D call. CDR3 sequence: CASSLGSVDNSPLHF. CDR3 bases: TGCGCCAGCAGTTTGGGGTCAGTGGATAATTCACCCCTCCACTTT. Together with reference TRBV5-1 and TRBJ1-6, the CDR3 gives the full variable domain: KAGVTQTPRYLIKTRGQQVTLSCSPISGHRSVSWYQQTPGQGLQFLFEYFSETQRNKGNFPGRFSGRQFSNSRSEMNVSTLELGDSALYLCASSLGSVDNSPLHFGNGTRLTVT.